This paragraph covers one TCR beta chain sequence. This sample was included in a study of blood T cell repertoires in COVID-19. Study in general: In each case, the material was cDNA or gDNA derived from T cells, B-cell-depleted T cells, or PBMCs.

This CDR3 is 13 amino acids long. Deletions cut 2 bases from V and 8 bases from J, with 12 bases between. CDR1 and CDR2 (germline): SEHNR, FQNEAQ (reference sequence). Generated by immunoSEQ multiplex PCR, the TCRdb table keeps only in-frame clones and is missing some. This table holds hundreds of thousands of clones, around nine tenths found once. The rearrangement joins TRBV7-9 to TRBJ1-2; no clear D gene. This receptor was identified in a woman aged 45-59 years who had recovered from COVID-19. Material: PBMCs or T cells enriched from blood (not recorded which). The CDR3 is CASSLLFAGGYTF. DNA of the CDR3: TGTGCCAGCAGCTTATTGTTTGCGGGCGGCTACACCTTC.